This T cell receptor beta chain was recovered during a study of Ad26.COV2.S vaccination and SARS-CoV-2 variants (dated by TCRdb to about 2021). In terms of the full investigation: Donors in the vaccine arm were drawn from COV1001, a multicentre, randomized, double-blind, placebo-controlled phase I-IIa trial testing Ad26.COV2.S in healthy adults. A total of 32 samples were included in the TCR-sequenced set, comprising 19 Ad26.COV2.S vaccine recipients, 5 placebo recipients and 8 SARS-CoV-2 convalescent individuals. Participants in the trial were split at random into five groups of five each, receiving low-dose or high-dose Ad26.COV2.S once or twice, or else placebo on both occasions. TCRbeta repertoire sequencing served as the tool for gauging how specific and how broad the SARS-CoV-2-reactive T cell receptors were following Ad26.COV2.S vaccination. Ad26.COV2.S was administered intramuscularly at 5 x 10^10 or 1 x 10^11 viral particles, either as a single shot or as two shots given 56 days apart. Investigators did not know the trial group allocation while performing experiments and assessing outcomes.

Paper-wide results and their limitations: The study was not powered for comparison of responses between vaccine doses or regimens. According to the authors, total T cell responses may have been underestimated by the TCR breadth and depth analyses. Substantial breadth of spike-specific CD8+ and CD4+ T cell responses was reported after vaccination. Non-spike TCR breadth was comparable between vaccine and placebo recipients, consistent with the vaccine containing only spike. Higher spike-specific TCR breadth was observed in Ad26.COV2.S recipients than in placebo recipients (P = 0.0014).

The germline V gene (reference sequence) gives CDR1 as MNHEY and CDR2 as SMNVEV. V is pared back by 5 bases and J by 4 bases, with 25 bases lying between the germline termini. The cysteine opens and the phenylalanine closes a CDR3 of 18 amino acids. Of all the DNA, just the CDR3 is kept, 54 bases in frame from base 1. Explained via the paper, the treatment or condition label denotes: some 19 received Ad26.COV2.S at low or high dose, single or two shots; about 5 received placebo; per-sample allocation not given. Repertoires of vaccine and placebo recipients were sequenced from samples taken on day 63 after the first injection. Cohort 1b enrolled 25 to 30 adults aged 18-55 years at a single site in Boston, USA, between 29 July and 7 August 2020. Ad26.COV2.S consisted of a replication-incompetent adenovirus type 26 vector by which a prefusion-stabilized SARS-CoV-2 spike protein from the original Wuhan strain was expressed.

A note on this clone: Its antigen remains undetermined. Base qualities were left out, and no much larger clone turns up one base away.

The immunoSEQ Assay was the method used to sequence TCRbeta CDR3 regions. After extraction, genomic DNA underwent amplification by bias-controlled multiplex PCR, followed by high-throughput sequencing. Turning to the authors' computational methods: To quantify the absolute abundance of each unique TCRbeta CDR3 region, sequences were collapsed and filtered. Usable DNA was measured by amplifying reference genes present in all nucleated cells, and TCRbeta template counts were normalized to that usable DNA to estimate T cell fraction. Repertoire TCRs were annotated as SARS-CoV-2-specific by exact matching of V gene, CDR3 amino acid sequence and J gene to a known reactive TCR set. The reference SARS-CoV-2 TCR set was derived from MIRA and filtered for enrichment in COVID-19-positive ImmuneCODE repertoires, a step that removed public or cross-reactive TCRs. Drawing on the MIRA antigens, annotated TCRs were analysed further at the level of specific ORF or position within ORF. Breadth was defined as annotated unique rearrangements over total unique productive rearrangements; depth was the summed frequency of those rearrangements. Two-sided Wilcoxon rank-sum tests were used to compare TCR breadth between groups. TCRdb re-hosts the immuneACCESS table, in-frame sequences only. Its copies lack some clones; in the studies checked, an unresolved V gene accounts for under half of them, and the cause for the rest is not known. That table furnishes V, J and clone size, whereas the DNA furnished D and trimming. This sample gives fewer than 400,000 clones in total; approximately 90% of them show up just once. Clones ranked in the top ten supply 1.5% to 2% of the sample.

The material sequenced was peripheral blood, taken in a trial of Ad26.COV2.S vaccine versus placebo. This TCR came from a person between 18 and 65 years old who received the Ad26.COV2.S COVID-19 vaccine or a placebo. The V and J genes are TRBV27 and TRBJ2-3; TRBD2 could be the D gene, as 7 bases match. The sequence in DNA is TGTGCCAGCAGTCCGACCTCTAAAGGGGGGGTTGCGGCAGATACGCAGTATTTT. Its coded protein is CASSPTSKGGVAADTQYF.